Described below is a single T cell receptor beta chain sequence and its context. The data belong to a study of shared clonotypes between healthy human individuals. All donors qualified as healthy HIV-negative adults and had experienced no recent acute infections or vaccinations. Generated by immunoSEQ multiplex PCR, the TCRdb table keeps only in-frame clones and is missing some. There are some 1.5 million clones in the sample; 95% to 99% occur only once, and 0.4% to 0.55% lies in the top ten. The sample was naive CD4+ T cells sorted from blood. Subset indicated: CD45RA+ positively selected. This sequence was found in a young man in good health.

The CDR3 coding sequence is TGTGCCAGCAGCCAGGCCGTGACAGGGAAGGCAGAGACCCAGTACTTC. Translation gives CASSQAVTGKAETQYF. The chain carries TRBV28 and TRBJ2-5, with 7 nucleotides matching TRBD1. V shed 6 bases, J shed 4 bases, and the junction held 14 bases outside the gene matches. This CDR3 contains 16 residues. The germline gives CDR1 MDHEN, CDR2 SYDVKM.